This T cell receptor beta chain was found in a study of T cell clonotyping in hematopoietic cell transplantation. Assay: immunoSEQ multiplex PCR; the TCRdb copy retains only in-frame clones and omits some. The sample has about 27,000 clones; 95% are singletons. This TCR was recovered from a man aged 45-60 years in good health. Some clones in this sample may be carry-over from other donors' samples. The sample comprised peripheral blood mononuclear cells.

The CDR3 DNA reads TGTGCCAGCGGGCAGGGGGAATATTCTGGAAACACCATATATTTT. Its protein product is CASGQGEYSGNTIYF. The chain combines TRBV6-5 with TRBJ1-3; 7 bases agree with TRBD1. Trimming cost V 8 bases and J 1 base; bases outside gene matches: 8. The germline V gene encodes CDR1 MNHEY and CDR2 SVGAGI. The CDR3 extends over 15 amino acids.